The 22 T cell receptor beta chains given below trace back to one sample, sequenced in a study of blood T cell repertoires in COVID-19. Clones were sequenced by immunoSEQ multiplex PCR, and TCRdb holds only the in-frame ones, with some missing. This sample has around 230,000 clones, with about nine tenths found just once. Input material: PBMCs or T cells enriched from blood (not recorded which). The receptors come from a woman in her 30s with acute COVID-19.

This clone came up a few times. The rearrangement uses TRBV19 and TRBJ1-1, with 9 bases lining up with TRBD1. Germline values: CDR1 LNHDA, CDR2 SQIVND (reference sequence). The CDR3 is made up of 17 amino acids. J gave up 4 bases and V 3 bases, and 12 bases lay outside the gene matches. Here the CDR3 DNA reads TGTGCCAGTAGTATTATAGGGACAGGGCGAAGCGGCACTGAAGCTTTCTTT. Translating gives CASSIIGTGRSGTEAFF.

The chain links TRBV14 to TRBJ2-7, with a weak D call TRBD1 (5 bases). This CDR3 has 15 amino acids. The V gene's germline CDR1 is SGHDN and CDR2 FVKESK. V shed 1 base and J shed 4 bases, with 14 bases lying between them. The CDR3 is CASSQGQGLSYEQYF. The DNA for the CDR3 is TGTGCCAGCAGCCAAGGGCAGGGCCTCTCTTACGAGCAGTACTTC. Together with reference TRBV14 and TRBJ2-7, the CDR3 gives the full variable domain: EAGVTQFPSHSVIEKGQTVTLRCDPISGHDNLYWYRRVMGKEIKFLLHFVKESKQDESGMPNNRFLAERTGGTYSTLKVQPAELEDSGVYFCASSQGQGLSYEQYFGPGTRLTVT.

This chain uses TRBV4-3 with TRBJ2-2; 9 nucleotides agree with TRBD2. CDR3 length equals 19 residues. Trimming took 0 bases from V and 5 from J; bases not matched to a gene: 13. CDR1 is LGHNA and CDR2 is YSLEER in the germline V gene. CDR3: CASSQDPKGLAGHTGELFF. As DNA, the CDR3 is TGCGCCAGCAGCCAAGATCCAAAGGGGCTAGCGGGGCATACCGGGGAGCTGTTTTTT.

V and J are TRBV3-1 (or the pseudogene TRBV3-2) and TRBJ1-1; TRBD1 matches 8 bases. This CDR3 is 14 amino acids long. Germline assignment: CDR1 LGHDT and CDR2 YNNKEL (reference sequence). J lost 3 bases, V lost 0 bases, and 0 bases had no gene match. This CDR3 is CASSQETGDTEAFF. As DNA, the CDR3 is TGTGCCAGCAGCCAAGAGACAGGGGACACTGAAGCTTTCTTT.

This clone has only one observation. The sample carries other DNA sequences with the same CDR3. V and J are TRBV7-8 and TRBJ1-5, with D maybe TRBD1 (5 bases). Germline V CDR1 and CDR2: SGHVS, FQNEAQ. Trimming took off 2 bases at V and 6 bases at J, with 5 bases between the two ends. This CDR3 has 12 amino acids. For the CDR3, the DNA is TGTGCCAGCAGCTTAAGGGGTCAGCCCCAGCATTTT. Its protein product is CASSLRGQPQHF.

V is TRBV4-3 and J is TRBJ1-6; 7 nucleotides match TRBD1. Per the germline V gene, CDR1 is LGHNA and CDR2 is YSLEER. V lost 1 base to trimming and J lost 13 bases; unmatched junction nucleotides: 10. This CDR3 comprises 15 residues. The CDR3 sequence is CASSQGRQGGSPLHF. CDR3 in DNA: TGCGCCAGCAGCCAAGGGAGACAGGGAGGTTCGCCCCTCCACTTT.

CDR3 residues: CASSYGQGDGYTF. The CDR3 DNA is TGTGCCAGCAGCTACGGACAGGGAGATGGCTACACCTTC. The chain combines TRBV7-9 with TRBJ1-2, with 8 positions matching TRBD1. Per the germline V gene, CDR1 is SEHNR and CDR2 is FQNEAQ (reference sequence). J was trimmed by 6 bases and V by 4 bases; bases with no gene match: 4. The CDR3 is 13 residues long. Filled out from reference TRBV7-9 and TRBJ1-2, the complete variable domain reads DTGVSQNPRHKITKRGQNVTFRCDPISEHNRLYWYRQTLGQGPEFLTYFQNEAQLEKSRLLSDRFSAERPKGSFSTLEIQRTEQGDSAMYLCASSYGQGDGYTFGSGTRLTVV.

The V gene is TRBV12-3 or TRBV12-4, the J gene TRBJ2-7, with D perhaps matching TRBD2 (7 bases). The CDR3 consists of 13 residues. The V end was cut by 6 bases, the J end by 5 bases, with 14 bases between. The CDR3 DNA reads TGTGCCAGCAGCCACGGGGGGCGGCACGAGCAGTACTTC. Protein: CASSHGGRHEQYF.

This chain joins TRBV9 and TRBJ2-7, with TRBD1 matching 8 bases. CDR1 and CDR2 from the germline V gene are SGDLS and YYNGEE. After removal of 3 bases from V and 6 bases from J, the junction contained 14 bases not matched to a gene. The CDR3 covers 16 residues. In nucleotides, the CDR3 is TGTGCCAGCAGCGAGGGGTCGACAGGGGAAGGGAGCGAGCAGTACTTC. It translates to CASSEGSTGEGSEQYF.

This clone was counted once. The CDR3 DNA sequence: TGTGCCAGTAAGGCGGGACAGCTTCTTAACACCGGGGAGCTGTTTTTT. Translation: CASKAGQLLNTGELFF. The V gene is TRBV19, the J gene TRBJ2-2; D is possibly TRBD1 (7 bases). Per germline, CDR1 LNHDA and CDR2 SQIVND (reference sequence). The CDR3 has 16 residues. The V end was cut by 7 bases, the J end by 2 bases, with 17 bases between.

V gene TRBV12-3 or TRBV12-4 combines with J gene TRBJ1-1; D gene ambiguous. Trimming removed 6 bases at V and 4 bases at J, with 12 bases between. The CDR3 covers 13 residues. CDR3 bases: TGTGCCAGCAGCCTTACTTCCGGCACTGAAGCTTTCTTT. The encoded protein is CASSLTSGTEAFF.

Here the CDR3 DNA reads TGCGCCAGCAGCCGATCGGGACAACATAGCAATCAGCCCCAGCATTTT. Its protein product is CASSRSGQHSNQPQHF. This chain links TRBV4-1 with TRBJ1-5, with D perhaps matching TRBD1 (6 bases). Germline V gene data show CDR1 as MGHRA and CDR2 as YSYEKL. V was trimmed by 4 bases and J by 0 bases, leaving 13 bases between them. There are 16 residues in the CDR3.

The chain is built from TRBV5-1 and TRBJ1-2, with TRBD1 as a possible D gene (6 bases). The length of the CDR3 is 14 residues. Germline-derived CDR1 and CDR2 are SGHRS and YFSETQ. Trimming took 4 bases from V and 2 from J, leaving 12 bases between them. The CDR3 nucleotides read TGCGCCAGCAGCCTACAGGGAGCGAACTATGGCTACACCTTC. Its translation is CASSLQGANYGYTF.

The CDR3 sequence: CASSFRGRSYNEQFF. CDR3 DNA: TGTGCCAGCAGCTTCAGGGGGCGGTCCTACAATGAGCAGTTCTTC. This sequence joins TRBV5-6 and TRBJ2-1; 8 bases are shared with TRBD1. Germline CDR1 SGHDT, CDR2 YYEEEE. With V trimmed by 2 bases and J by 1 base, 2 bases remained unmatched. CDR3 length: 15 residues.

The J gene is TRBJ1-1, the V gene TRBV15; no reliable D call. Germline V gene sequence: CDR1 LNHNV, CDR2 YYDKDF (reference sequence). V lost 1 base, J lost 0 bases, and 9 bases lay in between. The CDR3 consists of 15 residues. CDR3 sequence: CATSRVTVMNTEAFF. The CDR3 DNA reads TGTGCCACCAGCAGAGTCACAGTTATGAACACTGAAGCTTTCTTT. The whole variable domain, filled in from reference TRBV15 and TRBJ1-1, reads DAMVIQNPRYQVTQFGKPVTLSCSQTLNHNVMYWYQQKSSQAPKLLFHYYDKDFNNEADTPDNFQSRRPNTSFCFLDIRSPGLGDTAMYLCATSRVTVMNTEAFFGQGTRLTVV.

The chain employs TRBV19 and TRBJ1-5, with 7 positions matching TRBD1. The CDR3 length is 15 residues. Looked up from germline, CDR1 is LNHDA and CDR2 is SQIVND (reference sequence). With 5 bases clipped from V and 6 bases from J, the junction kept 10 bases outside the gene matches. This CDR3 reads CASSWTTGTLQPQHF. The CDR3 DNA is TGTGCCAGTAGTTGGACGACAGGGACCCTTCAGCCCCAGCATTTT.

The chain combines TRBV7-2 with TRBJ2-1, with D possibly being TRBD1 (5 bases). Deletions cut 0 bases from V and 10 bases from J, with 10 bases between. The CDR3 contains 13 residues. Looked up from germline, CDR1 is SGHTA and CDR2 is FQGNSA. This CDR3 reads CASSLATVREQFF. The DNA for the CDR3 is TGTGCCAGCAGCTTAGCGACAGTCAGGGAGCAGTTCTTC.

The V gene is TRBV4-1, the J gene TRBJ1-4; D gene ambiguous. CDR1 MGHRA and CDR2 YSYEKL come from the germline V gene. The CDR3 covers 15 residues. V gave up 2 bases and J gave up 8 bases, with 15 bases separating them. CDR3 in amino acids: CASSQQEVLREKLFF. The CDR3 DNA reads as TGCGCCAGCAGCCAACAAGAGGTTCTAAGAGAAAAACTGTTTTTT.

The chain employs TRBV7-8 and TRBJ1-6, with 7 bases matching TRBD1. Per germline, CDR1 SGHVS and CDR2 FQNEAQ. Unmatched junction bases numbered 3, after V lost 1 base and J lost 6 bases. The CDR3 totals 15 residues. For the CDR3, the DNA is TGTGCCAGCAGCTTAGAGCCAGGGGGTAATTCACCCCTCCACTTT. It translates to CASSLEPGGNSPLHF.

CDR3 region: CASSVALGGTRGELFF. In DNA, the CDR3 is TGTGCCAGCAGCGTAGCTTTGGGGGGGACAAGAGGGGAGCTGTTTTTT. The chain couples TRBV9 to TRBJ2-2; a possible D gene is TRBD2 (7 bases). This CDR3 region has 16 residues. V shed 0 bases and J shed 8 bases, with 17 bases lying between them. Germline CDR1 SGDLS, CDR2 YYNGEE.

The chain has TRBV11-3 and TRBJ2-3; tentatively, D is TRBD2 (5 bases). The CDR3 consists of 13 residues. CDR1 is SGHNT and CDR2 is YENEEA in the germline V gene. With 4 bases removed from V and 2 bases from J, the gap between germline ends came to 7 bases. In DNA, the CDR3 is TGTGCCAGCAGCTCCGGGGTCACAGATACGCAGTATTTT. Translated, it gives CASSSGVTDTQYF.

V gene TRBV5-4 combines with J gene TRBJ1-3, with D perhaps TRBD1 (5 bases). This CDR3 has 15 amino acids. CDR1 is SGHNT, CDR2 YYREEE, per germline (reference sequence). V was trimmed by 3 bases and J by 0 bases, leaving 10 bases between them. CDR3 sequence (DNA): TGTGCCAGCAGCTGGGGGGTGAGCTCTGGAAACACCATATATTTT. This sequence encodes CASSWGVSSGNTIYF.